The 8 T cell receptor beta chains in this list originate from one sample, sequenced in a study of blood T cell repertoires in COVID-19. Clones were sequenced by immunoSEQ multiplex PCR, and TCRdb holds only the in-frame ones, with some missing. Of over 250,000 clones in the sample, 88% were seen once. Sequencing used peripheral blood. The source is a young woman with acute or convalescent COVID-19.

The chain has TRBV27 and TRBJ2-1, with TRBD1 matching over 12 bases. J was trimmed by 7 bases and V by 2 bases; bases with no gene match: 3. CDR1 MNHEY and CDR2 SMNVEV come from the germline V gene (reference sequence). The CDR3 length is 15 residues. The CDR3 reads CASSLRDRGLNEQFF. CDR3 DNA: TGTGCCAGCAGTTTACGGGACAGGGGGCTTAATGAGCAGTTCTTC.

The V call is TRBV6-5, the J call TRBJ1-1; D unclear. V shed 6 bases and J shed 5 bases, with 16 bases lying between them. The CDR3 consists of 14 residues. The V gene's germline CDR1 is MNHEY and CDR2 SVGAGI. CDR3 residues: CASSPLRGLTEAFF. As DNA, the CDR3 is TGTGCCAGCAGCCCCTTAAGAGGGCTTACTGAAGCTTTCTTT.

The CDR3 is CASSLSMTPRREKLFF. CDR3 nucleotides: TGTGCCAGCAGTTTATCGATGACTCCAAGGCGGGAAAAACTGTTTTTT. The genes are TRBV27 and TRBJ1-4; D remains unclear. V lost 0 bases and J 8 bases, leaving 16 bases between the germline ends. CDR1 is MNHEY and CDR2 is SMNVEV in the germline V gene (reference sequence). The CDR3 has 16 amino acids.

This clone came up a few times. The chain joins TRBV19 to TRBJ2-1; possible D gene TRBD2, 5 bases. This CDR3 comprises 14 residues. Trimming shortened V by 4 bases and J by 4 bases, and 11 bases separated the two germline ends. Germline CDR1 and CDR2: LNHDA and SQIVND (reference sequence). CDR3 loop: CASSTYRDYNEQFF. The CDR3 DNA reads TGTGCCAGTAGTACTTATCGGGATTACAATGAGCAGTTCTTC.

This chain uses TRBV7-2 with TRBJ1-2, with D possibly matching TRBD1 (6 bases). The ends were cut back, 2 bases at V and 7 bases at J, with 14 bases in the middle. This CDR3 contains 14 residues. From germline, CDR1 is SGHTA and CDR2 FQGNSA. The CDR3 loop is CASSLFPGESGYTF. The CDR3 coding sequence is TGTGCCAGCAGCTTATTCCCAGGGGAGTCTGGCTACACCTTC.

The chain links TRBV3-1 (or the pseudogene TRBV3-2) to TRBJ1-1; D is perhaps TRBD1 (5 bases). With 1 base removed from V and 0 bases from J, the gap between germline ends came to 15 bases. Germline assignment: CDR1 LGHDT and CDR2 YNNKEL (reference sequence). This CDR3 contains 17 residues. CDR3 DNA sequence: TGTGCCAGCAGCCAAGTGGTAGGGGCCGCCTTGAACACTGAAGCTTTCTTT. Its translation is CASSQVVGAALNTEAFF.

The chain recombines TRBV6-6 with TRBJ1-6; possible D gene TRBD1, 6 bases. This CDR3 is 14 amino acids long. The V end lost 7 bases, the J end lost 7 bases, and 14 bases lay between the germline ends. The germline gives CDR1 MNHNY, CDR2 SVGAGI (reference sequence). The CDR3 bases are TGTGCCAGCAATCCACAGGGAATCAATTCACCCCTCCACTTT. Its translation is CASNPQGINSPLHF.

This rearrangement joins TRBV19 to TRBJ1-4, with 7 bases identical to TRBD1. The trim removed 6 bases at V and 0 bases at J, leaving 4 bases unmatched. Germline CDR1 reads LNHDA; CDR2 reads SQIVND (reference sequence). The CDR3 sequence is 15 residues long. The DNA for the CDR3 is TGTGCCAGTAGGGACAGGAGTGCAACTAATGAAAAACTGTTTTTT. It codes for CASRDRSATNEKLFF.